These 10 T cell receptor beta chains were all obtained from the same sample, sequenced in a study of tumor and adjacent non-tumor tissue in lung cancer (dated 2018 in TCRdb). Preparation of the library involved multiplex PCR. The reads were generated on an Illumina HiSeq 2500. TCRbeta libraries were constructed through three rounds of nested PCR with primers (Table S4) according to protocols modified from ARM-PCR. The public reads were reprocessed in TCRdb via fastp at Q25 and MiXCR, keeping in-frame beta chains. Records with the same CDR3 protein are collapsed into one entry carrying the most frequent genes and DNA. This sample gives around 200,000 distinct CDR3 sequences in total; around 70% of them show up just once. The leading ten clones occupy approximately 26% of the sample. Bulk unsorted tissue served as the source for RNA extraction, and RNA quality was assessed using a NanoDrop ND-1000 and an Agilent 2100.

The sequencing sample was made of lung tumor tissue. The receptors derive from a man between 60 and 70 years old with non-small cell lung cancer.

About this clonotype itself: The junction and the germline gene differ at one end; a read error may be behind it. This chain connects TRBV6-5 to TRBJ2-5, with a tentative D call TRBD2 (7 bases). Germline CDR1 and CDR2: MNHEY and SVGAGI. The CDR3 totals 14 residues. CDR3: CTSSDTWTAGAQYF. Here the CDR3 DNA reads TGTACCAGCAGTGATACTTGGACCGCGGGGGCACAGTACTTC.

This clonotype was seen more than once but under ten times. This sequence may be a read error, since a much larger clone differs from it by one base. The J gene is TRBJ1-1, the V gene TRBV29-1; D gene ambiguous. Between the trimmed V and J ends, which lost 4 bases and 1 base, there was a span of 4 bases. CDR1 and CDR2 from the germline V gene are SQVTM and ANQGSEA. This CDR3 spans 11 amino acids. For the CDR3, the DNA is TGCAGCGTTGTCAGGAACACTGAAGCTTTCTTT. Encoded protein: CSVVRNTEAFF. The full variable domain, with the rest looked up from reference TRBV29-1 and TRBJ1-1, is SAVISQKPSRDICQRGTSLTIQCQVDSQVTMMFWYRQQPGQSLTLIATANQGSEATYESGFVIDKFPISRPNLTFSTLTVSNMSPEDSSIYLCSVVRNTEAFFGQGTRLTVV.

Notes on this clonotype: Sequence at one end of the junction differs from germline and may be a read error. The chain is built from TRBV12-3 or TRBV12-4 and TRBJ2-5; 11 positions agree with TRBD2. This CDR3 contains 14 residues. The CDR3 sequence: CTSSLGLAGGAHYF. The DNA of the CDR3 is TGTACCAGCAGTTTAGGACTAGCGGGTGGGGCCCATTACTTC.

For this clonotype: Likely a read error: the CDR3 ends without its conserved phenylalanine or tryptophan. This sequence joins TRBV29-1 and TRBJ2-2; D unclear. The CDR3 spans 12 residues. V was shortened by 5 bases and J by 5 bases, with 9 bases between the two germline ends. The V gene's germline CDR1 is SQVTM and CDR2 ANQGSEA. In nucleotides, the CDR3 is TGCAGCGTTCAGACTGCTACCGGGGAGCTGTTTAAT. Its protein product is CSVQTATGELFN.

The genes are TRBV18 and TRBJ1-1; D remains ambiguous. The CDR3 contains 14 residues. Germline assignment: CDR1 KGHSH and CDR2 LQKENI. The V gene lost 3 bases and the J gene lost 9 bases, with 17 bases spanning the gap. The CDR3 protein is CASSPGDPRWKAFF. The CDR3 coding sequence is TGTGCCAGCTCACCCGGGGATCCGAGGTGGAAAGCTTTCTTT. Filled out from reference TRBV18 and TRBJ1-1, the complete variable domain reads NAGVMQNPRHLVRRRGQEARLRCSPMKGHSHVYWYRQLPEEGLKFMVYLQKENIIDESGMPKERFSAEFPKEGPSILRIQQVVRGDSAAYFCASSPGDPRWKAFFGQGTRLTVV.

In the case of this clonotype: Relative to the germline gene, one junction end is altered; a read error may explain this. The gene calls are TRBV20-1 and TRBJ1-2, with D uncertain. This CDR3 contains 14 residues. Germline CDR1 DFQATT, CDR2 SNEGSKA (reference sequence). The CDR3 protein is CSVSEGRSLYDYTF. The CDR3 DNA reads TGCAGTGTTTCGGAGGGTCGTTCTTTATATGACTACACCTTC.

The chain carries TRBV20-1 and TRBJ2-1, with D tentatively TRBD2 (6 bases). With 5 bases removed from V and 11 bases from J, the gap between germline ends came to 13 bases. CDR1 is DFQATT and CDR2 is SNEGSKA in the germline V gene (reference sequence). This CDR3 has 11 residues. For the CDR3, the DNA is TGCAGTGCTCAAATGGGGGGAAAGCAGTTCTTC. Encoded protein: CSAQMGGKQFF.

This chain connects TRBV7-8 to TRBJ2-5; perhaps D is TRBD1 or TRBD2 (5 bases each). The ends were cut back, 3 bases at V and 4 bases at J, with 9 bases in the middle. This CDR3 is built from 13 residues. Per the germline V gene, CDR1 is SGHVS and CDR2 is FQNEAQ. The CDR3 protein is CASSFGGGETQYF. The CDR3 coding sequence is TGTGCCAGCAGCTTCGGTGGGGGAGAGACCCAGTACTTC.

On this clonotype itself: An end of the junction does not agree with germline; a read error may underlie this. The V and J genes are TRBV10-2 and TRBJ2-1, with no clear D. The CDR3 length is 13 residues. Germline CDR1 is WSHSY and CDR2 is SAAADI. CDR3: CASRDEFYNEQFF. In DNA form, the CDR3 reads TGCGCCAGCAGAGACGAATTTTACAATGAGCAGTTCTTT.

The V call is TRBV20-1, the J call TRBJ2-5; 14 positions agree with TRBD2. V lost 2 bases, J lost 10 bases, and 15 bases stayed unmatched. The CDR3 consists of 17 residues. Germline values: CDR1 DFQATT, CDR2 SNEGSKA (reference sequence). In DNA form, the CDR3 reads TGCAGTGCTAGACCCTTTCCCTTGGGACTAGCGGGAGAGGTCCAGTACTTC. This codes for CSARPFPLGLAGEVQYF.